Below are 10 T cell receptor beta chains sequenced from a single sample in a study of blood T cells in healthy people across ages (dated by TCRdb to between 2014 and 2017). The library was generated by 5' RACE. The sequencer was an Illumina HiSeq 2500. A second PCR of 7 to 11 cycles was performed with a sample-barcoded 5' primer and a J-beta primer mix. TCRdb reworked the public reads: Q25 trimming with fastp, MiXCR clone assembly, productive beta chains retained. Every distinct CDR3 protein forms one entry, paired with its most common genes and DNA. The sample table shows fewer than 2,000,000 distinct CDR3 sequences, and about 35% are seen once. Of the sample, roughly 12% is held by the ten largest clones. Sequencing input: blood. These receptors originate from a woman aged 30 to 39 in good health.

The chain employs TRBV27 and TRBJ1-3, with 7 bases that match TRBD1. Germline assignment: CDR1 MNHEY and CDR2 SMNVEV (reference sequence). V lost 5 bases and J lost 6; bases outside the gene matches: 7. This CDR3 contains 14 residues. The CDR3 nucleotides read TGTGCCAGCAGTCCAAGACAGGGTTCAAACACCATATATTTT. As protein: CASSPRQGSNTIYF.

This clonotype was detected only a few times. The V call is TRBV4-1, the J call TRBJ1-2, with a weak D call TRBD1 (5 bases). The CDR3 contains 15 residues. Germline CDR1 and CDR2: MGHRA and YSYEKL. V shed 0 bases and J shed 4 bases, with 12 bases lying between them. CDR3 sequence reads: CASSQDDSSTYGYTF. DNA for the CDR3: TGCGCCAGCAGCCAAGACGACAGTTCCACCTATGGCTACACCTTC.

This clonotype has only a few counts. The chain couples TRBV6-1 to TRBJ1-5, with 7 bases fitting TRBD1. The CDR3 runs 13 residues. In germline, CDR1 is MNHNS, CDR2 SASEGT. Trimming removed 6 bases from V and 3 bases from J; junction bases left unmatched: 2. DNA of the CDR3: TGTGCCAGCAGGGACAGGTTCAATCAGCCCCAGCATTTT. Protein product: CASRDRFNQPQHF.

On this clonotype: Compared with germline, one end of the junction differs, possibly owing to a read error. The chain employs TRBV4-1 and TRBJ2-7; 10 bases align to TRBD1. This CDR3 is built from 14 residues. In germline, CDR1 is MGHRA, CDR2 YSYEKL. The CDR3: CASSRWDRGYERYF. CDR3 coding DNA: TGCGCCAGCAGCCGATGGGACAGGGGCTACGAGCGGTACTTC.

This chain joins TRBV9 and TRBJ2-3; TRBD1 agrees at 11 bases. The CDR3 has 16 residues. V shed 3 bases and J 6 bases; nucleotides not matched to a gene: 9. Germline-derived CDR1 and CDR2 are SGDLS and YYNGEE. The DNA for the CDR3 is TGTGCCAGCAGCGCATCCCCGGGACAGGGGGGTGATACGCAGTATTTT. The encoded protein is CASSASPGQGGDTQYF. The full variable domain, completed using reference TRBV9 and TRBJ2-3, is DSGVTQTPKHLITATGQRVTLRCSPRSGDLSVYWYQQSLDQGLQFLIQYYNGEERAKGNILERFSAQQFPDLHSELNLSSLELGDSALYFCASSASPGQGGDTQYFGPGTRLTVL.

The chain employs TRBV10-3 and TRBJ2-1; 11 bases map to TRBD2. This CDR3 region has 18 residues. V lost 4 bases and J lost 5; bases outside the gene matches: 13. Per germline, CDR1 ENHRY and CDR2 SYGVKD. The CDR3 sequence is CAISGGIGSGGADNEQFF. Here the CDR3 DNA reads TGTGCCATCAGTGGAGGCATCGGTAGCGGGGGGGCGGACAATGAGCAGTTCTTC.

In its sample, this clonotype was seen a few times. This rearrangement joins TRBV28 to TRBJ2-7; perhaps TRBD2 as D (6 bases). The DNA end lines up better with TRBJ2-5; the J call may be wrong. Germline-derived CDR1 and CDR2 are MDHEN and SYDVKM. This CDR3 comprises 16 residues. The CDR3 nucleotides read TGTGCCAGCAGTTTAGTGTTGGCGGGATCGGAAGAGACCCAGTACTTC. It is translated as CASSLVLAGSEETQYF.

This clonotype was seen a handful of times. The J gene is TRBJ2-1, the V gene TRBV6-1; TRBD1 aligns across 9 bases. This CDR3 is built from 16 residues. After removal of 2 bases from V and 4 bases from J, the junction contained 6 bases not matched to a gene. Per the germline V gene, CDR1 is MNHNS and CDR2 is SASEGT. CDR3 in amino acids: CASSELGQGRYNEQFF. In nucleotides, the CDR3 is TGTGCCAGCAGTGAACTAGGACAGGGGCGATACAATGAGCAGTTCTTC.

The rearrangement uses TRBV6-5 and TRBJ2-2; D gene ambiguous. The CDR3 contains 15 residues. Trimming stripped 0 bases from V and 9 bases from J, with 14 bases between. Germline CDR1 MNHEY, CDR2 SVGAGI. This CDR3 is CASSYSLSLSRELFF. In nucleotides, the CDR3 is TGTGCCAGCAGTTACTCTCTTAGTCTAAGCCGGGAGCTGTTTTTT.

This chain uses TRBV3-1 with TRBJ2-5; D tentatively fits TRBD1 or TRBD2 (6 bases each). The CDR3 is made up of 11 amino acids. The germline V gene has CDR1 LGHDT and CDR2 YNNKEL (reference sequence). Trimming shortened V by 5 bases and J by 11 bases, and 12 bases separated the two germline ends. The CDR3 coding sequence is TGTGCCAGCAGCATGAGGGGGGAGCAGTACTTC. Its translation: CASSMRGEQYF.